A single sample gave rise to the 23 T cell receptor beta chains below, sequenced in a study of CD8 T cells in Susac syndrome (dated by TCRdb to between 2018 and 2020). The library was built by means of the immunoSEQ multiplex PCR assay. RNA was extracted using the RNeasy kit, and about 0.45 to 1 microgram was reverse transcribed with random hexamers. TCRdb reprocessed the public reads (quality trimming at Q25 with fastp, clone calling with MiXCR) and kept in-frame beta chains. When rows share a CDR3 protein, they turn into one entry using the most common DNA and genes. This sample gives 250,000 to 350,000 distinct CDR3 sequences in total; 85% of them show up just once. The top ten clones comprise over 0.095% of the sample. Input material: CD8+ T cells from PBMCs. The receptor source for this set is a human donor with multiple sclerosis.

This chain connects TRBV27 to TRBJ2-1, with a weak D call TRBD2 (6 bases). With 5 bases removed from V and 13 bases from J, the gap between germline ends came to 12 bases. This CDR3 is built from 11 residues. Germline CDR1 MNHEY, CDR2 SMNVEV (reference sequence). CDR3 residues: CASSGSGTQFF. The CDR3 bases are TGTGCCAGCAGTGGTAGCGGTACACAGTTCTTC.

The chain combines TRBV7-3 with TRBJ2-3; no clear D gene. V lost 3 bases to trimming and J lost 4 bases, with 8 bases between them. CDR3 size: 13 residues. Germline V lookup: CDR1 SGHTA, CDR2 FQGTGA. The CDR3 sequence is CASSFRASDTQYF. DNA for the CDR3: TGTGCCAGCAGCTTCCGGGCCTCAGATACGCAGTATTTT.

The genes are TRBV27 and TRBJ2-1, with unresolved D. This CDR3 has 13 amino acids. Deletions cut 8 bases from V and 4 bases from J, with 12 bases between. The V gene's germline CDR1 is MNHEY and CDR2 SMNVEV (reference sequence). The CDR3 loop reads CASRSFLYNEQFF. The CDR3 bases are TGTGCCAGCCGGAGTTTTTTGTACAATGAGCAGTTCTTC.

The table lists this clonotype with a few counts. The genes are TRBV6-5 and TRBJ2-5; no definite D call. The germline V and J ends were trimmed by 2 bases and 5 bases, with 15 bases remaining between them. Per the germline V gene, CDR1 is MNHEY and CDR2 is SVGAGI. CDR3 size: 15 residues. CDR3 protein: CASSYAAGVGETQYF. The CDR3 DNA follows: TGTGCCAGCAGTTACGCCGCAGGAGTAGGGGAGACCCAGTACTTC.

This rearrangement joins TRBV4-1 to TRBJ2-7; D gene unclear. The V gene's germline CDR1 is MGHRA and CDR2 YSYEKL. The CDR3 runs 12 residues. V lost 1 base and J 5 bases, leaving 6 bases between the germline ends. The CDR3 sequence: CASSQGRNEQYF. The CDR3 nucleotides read TGCGCCAGCAGCCAAGGCAGGAACGAGCAGTACTTC.

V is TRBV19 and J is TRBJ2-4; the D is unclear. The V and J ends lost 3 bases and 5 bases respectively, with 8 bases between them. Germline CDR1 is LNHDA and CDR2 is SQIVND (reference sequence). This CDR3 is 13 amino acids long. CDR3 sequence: CASSITGENIQYF. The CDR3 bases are TGTGCCAGTAGTATTACTGGAGAAAACATTCAGTACTTC.

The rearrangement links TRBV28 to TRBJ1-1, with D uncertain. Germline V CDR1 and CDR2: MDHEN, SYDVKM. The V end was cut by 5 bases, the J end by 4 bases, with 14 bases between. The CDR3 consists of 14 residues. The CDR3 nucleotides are TGTGCCAGCAGTCCCGAATTTAAAGTCACTGAAGCTTTCTTT. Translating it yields CASSPEFKVTEAFF.

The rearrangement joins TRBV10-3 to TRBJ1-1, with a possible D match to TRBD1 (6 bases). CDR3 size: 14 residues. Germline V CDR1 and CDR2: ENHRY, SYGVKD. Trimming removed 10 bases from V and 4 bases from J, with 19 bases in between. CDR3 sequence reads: CATQSGTPGTEAFF. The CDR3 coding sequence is TGTGCCACACAATCCGGGACACCGGGCACTGAAGCTTTCTTT.

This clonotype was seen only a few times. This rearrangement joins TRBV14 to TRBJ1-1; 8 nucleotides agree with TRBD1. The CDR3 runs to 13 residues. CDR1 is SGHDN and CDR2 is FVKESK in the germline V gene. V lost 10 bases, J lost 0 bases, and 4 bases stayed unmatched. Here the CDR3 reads CATRQGLNTEAFF. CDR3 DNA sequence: TGTGCCACCCGACAGGGGCTGAACACTGAAGCTTTCTTT.

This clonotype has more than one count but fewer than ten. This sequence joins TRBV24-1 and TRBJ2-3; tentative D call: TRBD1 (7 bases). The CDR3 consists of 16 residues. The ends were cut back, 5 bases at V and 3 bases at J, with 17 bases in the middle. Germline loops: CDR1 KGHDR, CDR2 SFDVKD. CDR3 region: CATSGPGTAGTDTQYF. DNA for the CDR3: TGTGCCACCAGTGGCCCCGGGACAGCGGGTACAGATACGCAGTATTTT.

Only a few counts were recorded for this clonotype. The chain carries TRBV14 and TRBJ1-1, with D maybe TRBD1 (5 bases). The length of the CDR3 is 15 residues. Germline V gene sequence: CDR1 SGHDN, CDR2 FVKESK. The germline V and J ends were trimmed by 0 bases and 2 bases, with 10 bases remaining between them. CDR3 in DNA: TGTGCCAGCAGCCAAGATCCGGGGGATAACACTGAAGCTTTCTTT. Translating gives CASSQDPGDNTEAFF.

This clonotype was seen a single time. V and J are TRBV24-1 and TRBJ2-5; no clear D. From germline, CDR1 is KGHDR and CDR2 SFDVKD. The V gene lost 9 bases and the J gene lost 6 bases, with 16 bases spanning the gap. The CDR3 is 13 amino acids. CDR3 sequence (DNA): TGTGCCACCTCCCCGTTTGAGTCAAAGACCCAGTACTTC. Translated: CATSPFESKTQYF.

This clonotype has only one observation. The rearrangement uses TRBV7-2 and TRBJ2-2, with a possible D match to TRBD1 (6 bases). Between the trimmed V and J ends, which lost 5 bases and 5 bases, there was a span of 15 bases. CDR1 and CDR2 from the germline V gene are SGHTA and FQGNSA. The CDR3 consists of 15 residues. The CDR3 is CASSLTGSRTGELFF. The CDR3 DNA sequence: TGTGCCAGCAGCCTTACAGGGTCTAGGACCGGGGAGCTGTTTTTT.

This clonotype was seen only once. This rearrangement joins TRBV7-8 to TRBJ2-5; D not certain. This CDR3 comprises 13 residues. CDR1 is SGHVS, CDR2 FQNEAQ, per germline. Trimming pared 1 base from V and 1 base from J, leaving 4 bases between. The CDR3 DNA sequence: TGTGCCAGCAGCTTAGACCCCCAAGAGACCCAGTACTTC. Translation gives CASSLDPQETQYF.

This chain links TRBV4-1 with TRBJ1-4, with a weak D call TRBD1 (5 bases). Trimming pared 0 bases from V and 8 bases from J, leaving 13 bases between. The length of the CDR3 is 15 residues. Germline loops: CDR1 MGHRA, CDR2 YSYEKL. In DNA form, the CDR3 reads TGCGCCAGCAGCCAAGATTCCGGGGCGCGGGAAAAACTGTTTTTT. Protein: CASSQDSGAREKLFF.

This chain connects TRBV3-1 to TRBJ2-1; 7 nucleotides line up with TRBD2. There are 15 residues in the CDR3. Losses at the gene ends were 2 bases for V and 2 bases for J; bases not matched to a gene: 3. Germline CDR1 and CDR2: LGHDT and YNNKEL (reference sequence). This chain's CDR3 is CASSQRAGPYNEQFF. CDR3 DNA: TGTGCCAGCAGCCAACGAGCGGGACCCTACAATGAGCAGTTCTTC.

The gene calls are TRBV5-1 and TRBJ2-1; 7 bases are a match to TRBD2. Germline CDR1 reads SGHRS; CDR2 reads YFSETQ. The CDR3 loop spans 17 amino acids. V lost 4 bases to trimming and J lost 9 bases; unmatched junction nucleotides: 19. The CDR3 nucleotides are TGCGCCAGCAGCCTCATGGGGCGGGAGCGGGGCAAGGGTGAGCAGTTCTTC. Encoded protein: CASSLMGRERGKGEQFF.

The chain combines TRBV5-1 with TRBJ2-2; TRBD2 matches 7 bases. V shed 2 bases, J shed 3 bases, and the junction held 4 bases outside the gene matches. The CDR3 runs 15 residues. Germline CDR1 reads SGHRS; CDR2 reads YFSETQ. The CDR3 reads CASSFTSAHTGELFF. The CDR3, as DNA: TGCGCCAGCAGCTTCACTAGCGCTCACACCGGGGAGCTGTTTTTT.

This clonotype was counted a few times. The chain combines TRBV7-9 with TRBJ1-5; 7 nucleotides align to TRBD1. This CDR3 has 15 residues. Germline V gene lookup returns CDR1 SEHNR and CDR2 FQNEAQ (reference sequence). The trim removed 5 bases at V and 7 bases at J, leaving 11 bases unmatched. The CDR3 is CASSADREVFQPQHF. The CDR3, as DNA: TGTGCCAGCAGCGCAGACAGGGAAGTGTTCCAGCCCCAGCATTTT.

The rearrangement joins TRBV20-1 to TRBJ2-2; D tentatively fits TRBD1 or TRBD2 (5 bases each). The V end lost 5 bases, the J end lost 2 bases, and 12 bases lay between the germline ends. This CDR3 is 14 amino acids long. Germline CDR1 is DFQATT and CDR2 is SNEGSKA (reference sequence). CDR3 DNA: TGCAGTGCTCGGGACGACAAAAACACCGGGGAGCTGTTTTTT. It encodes CSARDDKNTGELFF.

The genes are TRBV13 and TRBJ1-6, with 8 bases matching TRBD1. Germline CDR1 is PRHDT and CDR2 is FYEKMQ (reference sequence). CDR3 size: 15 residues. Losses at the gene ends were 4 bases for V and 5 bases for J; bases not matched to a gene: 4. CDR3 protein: CASSSQGVDNSPLHF. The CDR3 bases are TGTGCCAGCAGCTCACAGGGGGTGGATAATTCACCCCTCCACTTT.

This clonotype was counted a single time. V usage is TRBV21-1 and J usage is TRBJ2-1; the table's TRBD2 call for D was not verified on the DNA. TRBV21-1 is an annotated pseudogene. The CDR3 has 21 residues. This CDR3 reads CASSKALYDSGRGISYNEQFF. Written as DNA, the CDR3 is TGTGCCAGCAGCAAAGCGCTTTATGATAGCGGGAGGGGAATAAGCTACAATGAGCAGTTCTTC.

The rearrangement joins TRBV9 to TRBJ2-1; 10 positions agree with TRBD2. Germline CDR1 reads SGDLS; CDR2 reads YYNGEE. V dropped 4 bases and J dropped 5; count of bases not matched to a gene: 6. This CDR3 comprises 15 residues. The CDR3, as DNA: TGTGCCAGCAGCTCTAGCGGGAGTTCCCACAATGAGCAGTTCTTC. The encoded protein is CASSSSGSSHNEQFF.